This TCR beta chain came from a study of cytomegalovirus exposure and HLA in healthy donors. The CDR3 extends over 16 amino acids. Trimming removed 0 bases from V and 8 bases from J; junction bases left unmatched: 5. Germline assignment: CDR1 PRHDT and CDR2 FYEKMQ (reference sequence). Study findings and constraints: Through in vitro validation, a few CMV-associated chains were shown to be specific for CMV antigens.

Remarks on this clone: Its target is unknown.

Both 60 Vbeta primers and 13 Jbeta primers went into the PCR. Data came from immunoSEQ multiplex PCR; TCRdb stores just in-frame clones and leaves some out. The table has more than 85,000 clones, 77% seen once. Source material: PBMCs. The receptor comes from a female donor in good health and CMV-seronegative. The chain recombines TRBV13 with TRBJ1-3; TRBD1 agrees at 12 bases. The CDR3 DNA reads as TGTGCCAGCAGCTTAGGGCCTTGGGACAGGGGGCACACCATATATTTT. The encoded protein is CASSLGPWDRGHTIYF. The full variable domain, completed using reference TRBV13 and TRBJ1-3, is AAGVIQSPRHLIKEKRETATLKCYPIPRHDTVYWYQQGPGQDPQFLISFYEKMQSDKGSIPDRFSAQQFSDYHSELNMSSLELGDSALYFCASSLGPWDRGHTIYFGEGSWLTVV.